The source of this T cell receptor beta chain is a study of T cells in Graves' hyperthyroidism and ophthalmopathy. TCR beta CDR3 region amplification was performed from RNA transcripts. HTBI primers were used for first-round RT-PCR of the TCR CDR3. TCRdb fed the multiplex PCR reads into MiXCR, producing one record per CDR3 protein. The sample includes 400,000 to 550,000 distinct CDR3 sequences, less than 25% of them seen just once. Sequencing was performed on blood. This clonotype originated in a young woman with Graves' ophthalmopathy.

This CDR3 reads CASRPTGTENTEAFF. The CDR3 region has the DNA TGCGCCAGCAGGCCCACCGGGACAGAGAACACTGAAGCTTTCTTT. The chain combines TRBV5-1 with TRBJ1-1, with TRBD1 matching over 7 bases. The CDR3 length is 15 residues. Trimming took 5 bases from V and 1 from J; bases not matched to a gene: 8. CDR1 and CDR2 (germline): SGHRS, YFSETQ.